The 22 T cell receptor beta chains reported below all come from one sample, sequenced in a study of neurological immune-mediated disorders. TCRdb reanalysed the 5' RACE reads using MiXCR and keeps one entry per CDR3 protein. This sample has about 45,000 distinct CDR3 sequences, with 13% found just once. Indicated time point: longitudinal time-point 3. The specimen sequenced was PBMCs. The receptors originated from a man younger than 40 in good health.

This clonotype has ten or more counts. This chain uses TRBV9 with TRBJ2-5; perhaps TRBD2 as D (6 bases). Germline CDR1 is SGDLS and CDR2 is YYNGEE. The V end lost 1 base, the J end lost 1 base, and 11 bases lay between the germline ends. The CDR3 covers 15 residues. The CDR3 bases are TGTGCCAGCAGCGTAACTTCGGGACTCCAAGAGACCCAGTACTTC. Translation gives CASSVTSGLQETQYF.

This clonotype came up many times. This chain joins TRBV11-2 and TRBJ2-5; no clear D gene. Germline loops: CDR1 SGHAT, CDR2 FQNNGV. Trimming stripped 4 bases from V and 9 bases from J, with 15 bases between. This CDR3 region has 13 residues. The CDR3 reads CASSSGPVASQYF. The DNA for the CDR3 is TGTGCCAGCAGCTCGGGCCCTGTCGCGTCCCAGTACTTC.

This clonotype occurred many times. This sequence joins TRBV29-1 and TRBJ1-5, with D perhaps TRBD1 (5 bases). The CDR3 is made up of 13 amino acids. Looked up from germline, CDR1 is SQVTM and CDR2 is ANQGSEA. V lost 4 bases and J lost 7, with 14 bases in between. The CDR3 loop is CSVGYGADQPQHF. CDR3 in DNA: TGCAGCGTTGGGTACGGGGCCGACCAGCCCCAGCATTTT.

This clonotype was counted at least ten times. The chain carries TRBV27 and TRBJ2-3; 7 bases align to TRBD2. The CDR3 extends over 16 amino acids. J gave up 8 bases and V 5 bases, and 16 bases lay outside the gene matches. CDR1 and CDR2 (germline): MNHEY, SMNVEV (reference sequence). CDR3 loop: CASSPRDYGSKGTQYF. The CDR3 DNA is TGTGCCAGCAGTCCCCGGGACTACGGCTCAAAGGGTACGCAGTATTTT.

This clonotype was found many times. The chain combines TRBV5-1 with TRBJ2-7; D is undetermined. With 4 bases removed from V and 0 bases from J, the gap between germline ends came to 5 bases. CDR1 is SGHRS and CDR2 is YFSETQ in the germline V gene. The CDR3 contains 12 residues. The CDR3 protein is CASSVNSYEQYF. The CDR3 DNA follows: TGCGCCAGCAGCGTCAACTCCTACGAGCAGTACTTC.

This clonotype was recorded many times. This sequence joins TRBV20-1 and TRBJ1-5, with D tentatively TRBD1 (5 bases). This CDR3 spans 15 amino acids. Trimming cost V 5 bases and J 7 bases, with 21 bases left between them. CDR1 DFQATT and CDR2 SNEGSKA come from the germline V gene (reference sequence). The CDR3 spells CSAPRDQGTGQPQHF. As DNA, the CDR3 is TGCAGTGCTCCCCGTGACCAGGGAACCGGACAGCCCCAGCATTTT.

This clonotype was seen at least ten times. As DNA, the CDR3 is TGCAGTGCTTACCCCGGAGTTTCAGATACGCAGTATTTT. This codes for CSAYPGVSDTQYF. The chain combines TRBV20-1 with TRBJ2-3; D ambiguous. Germline CDR1 DFQATT, CDR2 SNEGSKA (reference sequence). V lost 5 bases and J 4 bases, leaving 13 bases between the germline ends. The CDR3 length is 13 residues.

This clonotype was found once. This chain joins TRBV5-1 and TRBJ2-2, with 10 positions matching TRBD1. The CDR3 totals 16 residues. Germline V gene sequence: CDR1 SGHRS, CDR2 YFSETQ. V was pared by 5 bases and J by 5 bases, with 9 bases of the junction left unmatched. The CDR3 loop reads CASRRQTGGVTGELFF. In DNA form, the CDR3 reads TGCGCCAGCAGGCGCCAGACAGGGGGCGTAACCGGGGAGCTGTTTTTT.

The CDR3 bases are TGTGCCAGCAGCCGCCTAACTAGCGGGTGGTTCAATGAGCAGTTCTTC. Encoded protein: CASSRLTSGWFNEQFF. The chain joins TRBV28 to TRBJ2-1; TRBD2 matches at 9 bases. Germline CDR1 and CDR2: MDHEN and SYDVKM. The CDR3 has 16 amino acids. V was clipped by 6 bases and J by 6 bases; unmatched bases: 12.

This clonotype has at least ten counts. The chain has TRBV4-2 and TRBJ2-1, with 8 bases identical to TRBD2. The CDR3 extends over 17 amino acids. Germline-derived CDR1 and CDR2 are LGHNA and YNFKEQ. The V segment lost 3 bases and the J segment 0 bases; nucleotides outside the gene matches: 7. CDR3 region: CASSQEPSGSSYNEQFF. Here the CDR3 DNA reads TGTGCCAGCAGCCAGGAACCCAGCGGGAGCTCCTACAATGAGCAGTTCTTC.

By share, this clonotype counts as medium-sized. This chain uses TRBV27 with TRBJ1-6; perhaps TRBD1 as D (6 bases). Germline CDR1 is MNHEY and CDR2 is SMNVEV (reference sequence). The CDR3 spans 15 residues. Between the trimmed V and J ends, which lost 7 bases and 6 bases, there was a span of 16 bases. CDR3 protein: CASTIGGSVNSPLHF. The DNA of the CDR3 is TGTGCCAGCACCATAGGGGGATCGGTTAATTCACCCCTCCACTTT.

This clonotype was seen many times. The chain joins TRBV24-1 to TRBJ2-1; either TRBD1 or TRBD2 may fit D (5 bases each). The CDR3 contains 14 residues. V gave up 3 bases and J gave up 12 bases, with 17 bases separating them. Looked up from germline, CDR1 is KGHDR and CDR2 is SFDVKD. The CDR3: CATSDTPLGERQFF. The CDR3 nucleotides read TGTGCCACCAGTGATACCCCATTGGGGGAGCGGCAGTTCTTC.

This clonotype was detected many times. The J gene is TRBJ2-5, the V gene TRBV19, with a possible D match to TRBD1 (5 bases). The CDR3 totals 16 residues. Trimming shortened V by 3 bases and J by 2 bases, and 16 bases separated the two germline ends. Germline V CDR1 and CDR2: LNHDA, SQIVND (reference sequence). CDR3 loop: CASSMVGRQIQETQYF. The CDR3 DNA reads TGTGCCAGTAGTATGGTGGGGCGGCAAATTCAAGAGACCCAGTACTTC.

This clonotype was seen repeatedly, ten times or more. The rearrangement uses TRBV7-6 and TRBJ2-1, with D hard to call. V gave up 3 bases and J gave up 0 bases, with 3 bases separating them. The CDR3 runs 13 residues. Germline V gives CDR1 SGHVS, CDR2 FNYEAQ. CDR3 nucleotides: TGTGCCAGCAGCTTGAGCTCCTACAATGAGCAGTTCTTC. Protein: CASSLSSYNEQFF.

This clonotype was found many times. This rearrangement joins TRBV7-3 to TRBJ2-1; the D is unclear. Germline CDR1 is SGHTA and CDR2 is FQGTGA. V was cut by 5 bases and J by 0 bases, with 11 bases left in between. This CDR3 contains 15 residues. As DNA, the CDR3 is TGTGCCAGCAGCCCCACCTACGGCTCCTACAATGAGCAGTTCTTC. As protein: CASSPTYGSYNEQFF.

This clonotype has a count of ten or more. CDR3 coding DNA: TGTGCCAGCTCACGTGGGCCAGGGCTCAGCAATGAGCAGTTCTTC. Translated, it gives CASSRGPGLSNEQFF. V and J are TRBV18 and TRBJ2-1; the D gene is possibly TRBD1 (5 bases). CDR3 length equals 15 residues. CDR1 KGHSH and CDR2 LQKENI come from the germline V gene. The V and J ends lost 4 bases and 6 bases respectively, with 16 bases between them.

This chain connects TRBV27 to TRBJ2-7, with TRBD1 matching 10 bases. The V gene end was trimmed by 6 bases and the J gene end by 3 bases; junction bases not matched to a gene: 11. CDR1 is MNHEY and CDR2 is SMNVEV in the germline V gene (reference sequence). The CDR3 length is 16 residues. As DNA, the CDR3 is TGTGCCAGCAGGGGGGGGACAGGGGTTGCTAACTACGAGCAGTACTTC. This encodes CASRGGTGVANYEQYF.

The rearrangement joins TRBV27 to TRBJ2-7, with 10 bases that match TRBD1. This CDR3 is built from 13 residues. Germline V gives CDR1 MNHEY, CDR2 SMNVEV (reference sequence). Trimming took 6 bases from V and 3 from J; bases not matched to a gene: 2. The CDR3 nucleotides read TGTGCCAGCAGGAGGACAGGGGGCTACGAGCAGTACTTC. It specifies CASRRTGGYEQYF.

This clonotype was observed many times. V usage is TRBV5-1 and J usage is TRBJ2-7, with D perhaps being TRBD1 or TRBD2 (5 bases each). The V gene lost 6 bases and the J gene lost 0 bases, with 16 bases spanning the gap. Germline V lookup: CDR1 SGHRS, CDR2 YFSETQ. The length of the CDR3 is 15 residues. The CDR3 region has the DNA TGCGCCAGCATGCCGGGACCTCTATCCTCCTACGAGCAGTACTTC. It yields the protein CASMPGPLSSYEQYF.

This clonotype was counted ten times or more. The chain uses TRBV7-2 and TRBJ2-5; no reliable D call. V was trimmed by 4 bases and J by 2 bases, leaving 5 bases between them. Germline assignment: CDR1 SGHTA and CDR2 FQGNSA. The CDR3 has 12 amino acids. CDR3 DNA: TGTGCCAGCAGCTGGACGCAAGAGACCCAGTACTTC. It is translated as CASSWTQETQYF. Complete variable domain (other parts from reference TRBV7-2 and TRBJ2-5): GAGVSQSPSNKVTEKGKDVELRCDPISGHTALYWYRQSLGQGLEFLIYFQGNSAPDKSGLPSDRFSAERTGGSVSTLTIQRTQQEDSAVYLCASSWTQETQYFGPGTRLLVL.

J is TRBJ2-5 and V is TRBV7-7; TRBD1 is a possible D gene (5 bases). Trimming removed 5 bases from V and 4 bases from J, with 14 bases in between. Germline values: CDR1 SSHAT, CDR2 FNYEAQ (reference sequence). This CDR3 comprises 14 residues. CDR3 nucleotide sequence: TGTGCCAGCAGCCCCGAAGTACAGGCAGAGACCCAGTACTTC. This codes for CASSPEVQAETQYF.

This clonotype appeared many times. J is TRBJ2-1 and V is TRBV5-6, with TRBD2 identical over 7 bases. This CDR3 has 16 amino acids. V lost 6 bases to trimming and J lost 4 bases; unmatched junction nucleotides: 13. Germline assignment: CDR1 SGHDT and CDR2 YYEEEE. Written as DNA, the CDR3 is TGTGCCAGCACGTACACTCGGGCTAGCGGATACAATGAGCAGTTCTTC. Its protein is CASTYTRASGYNEQFF.